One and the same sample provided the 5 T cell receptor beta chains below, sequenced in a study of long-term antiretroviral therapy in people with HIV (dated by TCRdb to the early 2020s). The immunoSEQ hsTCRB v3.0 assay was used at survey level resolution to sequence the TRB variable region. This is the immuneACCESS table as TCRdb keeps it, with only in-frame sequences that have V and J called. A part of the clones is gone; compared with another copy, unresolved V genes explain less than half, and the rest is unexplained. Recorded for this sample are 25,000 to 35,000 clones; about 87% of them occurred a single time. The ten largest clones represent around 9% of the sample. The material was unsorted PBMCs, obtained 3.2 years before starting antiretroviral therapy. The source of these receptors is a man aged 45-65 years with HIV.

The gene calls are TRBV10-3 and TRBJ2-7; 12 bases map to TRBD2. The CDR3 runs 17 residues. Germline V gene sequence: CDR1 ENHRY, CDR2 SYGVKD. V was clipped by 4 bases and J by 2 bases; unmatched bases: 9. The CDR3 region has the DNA TGTGCCATCAGTGGGCTAGCGGGGGGGAAGGGCGCCTACGAGCAGTACTTC. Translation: CAISGLAGGKGAYEQYF.

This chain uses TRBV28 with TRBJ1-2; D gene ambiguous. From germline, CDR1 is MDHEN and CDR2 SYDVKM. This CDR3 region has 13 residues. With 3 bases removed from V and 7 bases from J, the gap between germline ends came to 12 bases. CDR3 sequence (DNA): TGTGCCAGCAGTTTCCCGGGTCGGGGTGGCTACACCTTC. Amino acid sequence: CASSFPGRGGYTF.

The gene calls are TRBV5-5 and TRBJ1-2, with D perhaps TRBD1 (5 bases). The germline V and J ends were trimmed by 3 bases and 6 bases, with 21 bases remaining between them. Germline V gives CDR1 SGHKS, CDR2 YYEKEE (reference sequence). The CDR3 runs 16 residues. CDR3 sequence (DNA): TGTGCCAGCAGCTGGGGCCTACCAAAACCGGGGGATGGCTACACCTTC. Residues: CASSWGLPKPGDGYTF.

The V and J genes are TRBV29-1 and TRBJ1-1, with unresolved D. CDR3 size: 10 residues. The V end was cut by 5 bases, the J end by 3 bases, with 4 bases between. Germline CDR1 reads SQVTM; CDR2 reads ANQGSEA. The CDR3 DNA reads TGCAGCGTTCGGTACACTGAAGCTTTCTTT. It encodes CSVRYTEAFF. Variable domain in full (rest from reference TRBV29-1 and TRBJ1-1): SAVISQKPSRDICQRGTSLTIQCQVDSQVTMMFWYRQQPGQSLTLIATANQGSEATYESGFVIDKFPISRPNLTFSTLTVSNMSPEDSSIYLCSVRYTEAFFGQGTRLTVV.

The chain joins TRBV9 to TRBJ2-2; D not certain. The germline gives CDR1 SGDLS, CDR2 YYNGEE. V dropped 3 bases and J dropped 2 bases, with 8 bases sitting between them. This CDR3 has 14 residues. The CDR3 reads CASSATVNTGELFF. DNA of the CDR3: TGTGCCAGCAGCGCTACAGTAAACACCGGGGAGCTGTTTTTT.